This TCR beta chain was sequenced during a study of T cells in Graves' hyperthyroidism and ophthalmopathy. Whole-study results and caveats: Most clonotypes expanded in the thyroid (above 0.001) were also present in blood.

Germline V gene sequence: CDR1 MGHRA, CDR2 YSYEKL. CDR3 length equals 15 residues. V lost 2 bases to trimming and J lost 4 bases, with 14 bases between them. The CDR3 regions of TCR beta were amplified from RNA transcripts. The HTBI primer set served for first-round RT-PCR of the TCR CDR3. TCRdb fed the multiplex PCR reads into MiXCR, producing one record per CDR3 protein. This sample has a few hundred thousand distinct CDR3 sequences, with approximately 23% found just once. To note about this clonotype: Its antigen is undetermined.

The PBMCs were sourced from fresh peripheral blood (approximately 9 ml). The TCR originated in a woman in her 70s with Graves' ophthalmopathy. The rearrangement uses TRBV4-1 and TRBJ1-2, with D perhaps matching TRBD1 (6 bases). The sequenced sample consisted of blood. The CDR3 spells CASSQTGLGGYGYTF. For the CDR3, the DNA is TGCGCCAGCAGCCAAACAGGGTTAGGGGGCTATGGCTACACCTTC.